A selection of T cell receptor beta chains follows, all from one sample in a study of blood T cell repertoires in COVID-19. Produced via immunoSEQ multiplex PCR; TCRdb's table is partial and in-frame only. The profile shows more than 85,000 clones, around 86% of them singletons. Sequenced material: peripheral blood. The receptors originated from a man between 45 and 60 years old with active or convalescent COVID-19. Each CDR3 is given with its conserved first and last residue. Only some rows state a clone size, as once, few, many or a class for expanded clones.

CASKSWTAEAFF TRBJ1-1 TRBV28 -
CASSEPGLGGLYEQYF TRBJ2-7 TRBV10-2 once
CASSKQGSGELFF TRBJ2-2 TRBV3-1/TRBV3-2 -
CASTLRSGGATDTQYF TRBJ2-3 TRBV7-9 -
CASSSAPTNYGYTF TRBJ1-2 TRBV11-2 once
CASTGGDSRYEQYF TRBJ2-7 TRBV10-2 -
CASSIKEGELFF TRBJ2-2 TRBV19 -
CASSLGQDGYTF TRBJ1-2 TRBV5-1 -
CASSPGQQETQYF TRBJ2-5 TRBV18 -
CASRMSGGQPQHF TRBJ1-5 TRBV27 -
CASSLEGVDGYTF TRBJ1-2 TRBV5-4 -
CAISDQDRDVSPLHF TRBJ1-6 TRBV10-3 few
CASSQGQGRLETQYF TRBJ2-5 TRBV4-3 -
CASSQDGGVGTEAFF TRBJ1-1 TRBV3-1/TRBV3-2 -
CASRAGSGYTF TRBJ1-2 TRBV19 few
CASSLALQDRGSEFF TRBJ2-1 TRBV7-2 once
CASSQLSYERNTIYF TRBJ1-3 TRBV14 -
CASSRLVGASQETQYF TRBJ2-5 TRBV7-6 -
CASSHPVTNTDTQYF TRBJ2-3 TRBV4-1 -
CASSDSGVLYNEQFF TRBJ2-1 TRBV11-2 -
CASSAPRGYYGYTF TRBJ1-2 TRBV5-4 -
CASKDRASYNSPLHF TRBJ1-6 TRBV6-6 -
CASSQDMFSADTQYF TRBJ2-3 TRBV4-3 -
CASSVGGRNTGELFF TRBJ2-2 TRBV9 -
CASSMGRSNEQFF TRBJ2-1 TRBV6-2/TRBV6-3 -
CASSKTGDTGELFF TRBJ2-2 TRBV5-1 -
CASSSGTGEDEKLFF TRBJ1-4 TRBV2 -
CASRYWGGFDRNTEAFF TRBJ1-1 TRBV13 few
CASSRLAGENEQFF TRBJ2-1 TRBV9 few
CATRRGASGEPNTGELFF TRBJ2-2 TRBV3-1/TRBV3-2 -
CASSPRTSGGDEQFF TRBJ2-1 TRBV11-2 -
CAVSGTYTEAFF TRBJ1-1 TRBV23-1 -
CASSLEGAHSNQPQHF TRBJ1-5 TRBV5-1 few
CASSGKRSGANVLTF TRBJ2-6 TRBV9 -
CASSARDRVFGYTF TRBJ1-2 TRBV21-1 -
CASSPASGGAMDEQFF TRBJ2-1 TRBV5-1 -
CASSQWQGRETQYF TRBJ2-5 TRBV2 -
CASSTFGASGGAKETQYF TRBJ2-5 TRBV28 -
CAWSVPGADTQYF TRBJ2-3 TRBV30 -
CASRTDSPSEKLFF TRBJ1-4 TRBV5-1 -
CASTQGQKPYEQYF TRBJ2-7 TRBV28 -
CASSPPGQGAMLENEKLFF TRBJ1-4 TRBV28 -
CAWSIQTGGYTF TRBJ1-2 TRBV30 few
CASSLGTGGSPLHF TRBJ1-6 TRBV19 -
CAARHPNTEAFF TRBJ1-1 TRBV7-2 -
CASTGQRNTGELFF TRBJ2-2 TRBV2 -
CASSSGLAGTDTQYF TRBJ2-3 TRBV5-4 once
CASSPPLAGGDTQYF TRBJ2-3 TRBV18 -
CAGTGGSSPLHF TRBJ1-6 TRBV2 -
CASSPFSKVTEAFF TRBJ1-1 TRBV18 -
CASSLVQDSPLHF TRBJ1-6 TRBV5-1 -
CASSVTGEGQPQHF TRBJ1-5 TRBV25-1 -